A selection of T cell receptor beta chains follows, all from one sample in a study of cytotoxic CD8 clonotypes in ibrutinib-treated CLL. Data came from immunoSEQ multiplex PCR; TCRdb stores just in-frame clones and leaves some out. Among some 23,000 clones, 65% to 80% were seen once, and the ten largest hold 40% to 50%. The starting material was PBMCs, obtained after 12 months of ibrutinib treatment. These receptors came from a human donor with chronic lymphocytic leukemia. CDR3s include the opening cysteine and the closing phenylalanine or tryptophan. Fields, in order: CDR3 DNA, CDR3 protein, V gene, J gene, clone size, CDR3 length, D gene. The D gene is left open where the match is weak. A row's size may be missing; if present it is once, few, many or a size class.

TGTGCCAGCAGCCCCCGCGGGGGTAGCACAGATACGCAGTATTTT,CASSPRGGSTDTQYF,TRBV7-3,TRBJ2-3,.,15,TRBD2
TGTGCCAGCAGTTACAGTTCTGGGGTAGACATTCAGTACTTC,CASSYSSGVDIQYF,TRBV28,TRBJ2-4,.,14,.
TGTGCCTGGCACCAGGGAAAGAGAGCCTCACCCCTCCACTTT,CAWHQGKRASPLHF,TRBV30,TRBJ1-6,few,14,.
TGTGCCAGCAGCACCATGGACCTTAACAATGAGCAGTTCTTC,CASSTMDLNNEQFF,TRBV28,TRBJ2-1,.,14,.
TGTGCCAGCAACCCCAGGACAGGGGGATTGAAAAACTATGGCTACACCTTC,CASNPRTGGLKNYGYTF,TRBV19,TRBJ1-2,.,17,TRBD1
TGTGCCAGCAGTTTCCAGGGGGCCTATAGCAATCAGCCCCAGCATTTT,CASSFQGAYSNQPQHF,TRBV5-6,TRBJ1-5,.,16,TRBD1
TGCGCCAGCAGCTTGGAGGCTCCAGGCCTGGGTCAGGATCAGTACTTC,CASSLEAPGLGQDQYF,TRBV5-1,TRBJ2-7,medium-sized,16,.
TGTGCCAGCAGTTACGGTGATACGCAGTATTTT,CASSYGDTQYF,TRBV6-6,TRBJ2-3,.,11,.
TGTGCCACCAGCAGAGAGGGCAGCCCTCTTGGAAACACCATATATTTT,CATSREGSPLGNTIYF,TRBV15,TRBJ1-3,.,16,.
TGTGCCAGCAGGACCATTGGGGGTACCTACGAGCAGTACTTC,CASRTIGGTYEQYF,TRBV6-5,TRBJ2-7,.,14,.
TGTGCCAGCGCAATGGGACAGGGGGTGTACGAGCAGTACTTC,CASAMGQGVYEQYF,TRBV7-2,TRBJ2-7,.,14,TRBD1
TGTGCCAGCAGCCCTCTTAGGATCGGGAACACTGAAGCTTTCTTT,CASSPLRIGNTEAFF,TRBV11-2,TRBJ1-1,.,15,.
TGTGCCAGTACCCCCTTGACAGGGGGCACCGGGGAGCTGTTTTTT,CASTPLTGGTGELFF,TRBV19,TRBJ2-2,.,15,TRBD1
TGTGCCAGCAGCCACAGTCGCCAGCCCCAGCATTTT,CASSHSRQPQHF,TRBV7-2,TRBJ1-5,.,12,.
TGTGCCAGCAGCTTGGTCGGCAGGACCACCGGGGAGCTGTTTTTT,CASSLVGRTTGELFF,TRBV5-6,TRBJ2-2,.,15,.
TGTGCCAGCAGTTTAATTAAGGTTTCGGGGGCCAACGTCCTGACTTTC,CASSLIKVSGANVLTF,TRBV28,TRBJ2-6,.,16,.
TGCGCCAGCAGGGATTGGGGGACATGGGACACAGATACGCAGTATTTT,CASRDWGTWDTDTQYF,TRBV5-1,TRBJ2-3,.,16,.
TGTGCCAGCAGCGAGACAGGAATGAACACCGGGGAGCTGTTTTTT,CASSETGMNTGELFF,TRBV2,TRBJ2-2,.,15,.
TGCAGTGCTCGACAGAGCTATGGCTACACCTTC,CSARQSYGYTF,TRBV20-1,TRBJ1-2,.,11,.
TGTGCCTGGAGCCCCGGGACAGGGGGGCGGTATAGCAATCAGCCCCAGCATTTT,CAWSPGTGGRYSNQPQHF,TRBV30,TRBJ1-5,few,18,TRBD1
TGTGCCAGCTCACCACGGGCAGGGAACCCCTACGAGCAGTACTTC,CASSPRAGNPYEQYF,TRBV18,TRBJ2-7,.,15,.
TGTGCCAGCACCCCCCGGGGAACAAATACGCAGTATTTT,CASTPRGTNTQYF,TRBV7-8,TRBJ2-3,.,13,.
TGTGCTAGTGCCCCGACAGAATACAATGAGCAGTTCTTC,CASAPTEYNEQFF,TRBV12-5,TRBJ2-1,few,13,.
TGCAGCGTTGAGGTGGACAGCCGATTCTCCTACGAGCAGTACTTC,CSVEVDSRFSYEQYF,TRBV29-1,TRBJ2-7,.,15,.
TGTGCCAGCCTCGAGAGTTTATGGGGACAAGCTTTCTTT,CASLESLWGQAFF,TRBV6-1,TRBJ1-1,.,13,.
TGTGCCACCAGCAGAGATCGGGTTGGGAGGGATAATCAACCCCAGCATTTT,CATSRDRVGRDNQPQHF,TRBV15,TRBJ1-5,.,17,.
TGTGCCAGCAGTTCGGCGGGTAGCAATCAGCCCCAGCATTTT,CASSSAGSNQPQHF,TRBV28,TRBJ1-5,few,14,.
TGTGCCAGCTCCACGGGTGGGACTAAAGAGACCCAGTACTTC,CASSTGGTKETQYF,TRBV18,TRBJ2-5,.,14,TRBD2
TGTGCCAGCAGGGCCCAGGGGGCCGGGGAGCTGTTTTTT,CASRAQGAGELFF,TRBV11-3,TRBJ2-2,few,13,TRBD1
TGTGCCAGCTCACCACGGGGCACCGGGGAGCTGTTTTTT,CASSPRGTGELFF,TRBV18,TRBJ2-2,.,13,.
TGTGCCACCAGCAGAGTCCCCAGGGAAGAGCAGTACTTC,CATSRVPREEQYF,TRBV15,TRBJ2-7,.,13,.
TGTGCCAGCAGTTACCGGATGGGCCACACTGAAGCTTTCTTT,CASSYRMGHTEAFF,TRBV6-6,TRBJ1-1,.,14,.
TGTGCCAGCACACCGGGAGGGGCTTCCACTGAAGCTTTCTTT,CASTPGGASTEAFF,TRBV28,TRBJ1-1,.,14,.
TGTGCCAGCAGCTTGCCCGGGACAGGGGCCCCCAACTCTGGGGCCAACGTCCTGACTTTC,CASSLPGTGAPNSGANVLTF,TRBV5-4,TRBJ2-6,.,20,TRBD1
TGTGCCAGCAGCTTCCAAACCTACGAGCAGTACTTC,CASSFQTYEQYF,TRBV7-2,TRBJ2-7,few,12,.
TGCGCCAGTCAAACAGGGAATGGAGAGACCCAGTACTTC,CASQTGNGETQYF,TRBV5-1,TRBJ2-5,.,13,.
TGTGCCAGCAGCTTGGGCGGGTTGGAAAAACTGTTTTTT,CASSLGGLEKLFF,TRBV7-2,TRBJ1-4,.,13,.
TGTGCCAGCAGCTTAGACACGTTAGGTGGCAATCAGCCCCAGCATTTT,CASSLDTLGGNQPQHF,TRBV7-9,TRBJ1-5,few,16,.
TGTGCCAGCAGCCCAATTTTTTCCTCCTACGAGCAGTACTTC,CASSPIFSSYEQYF,TRBV7-2,TRBJ2-7,.,14,.
TGCAGCGTTGAAGATAGGCAGGGGGGCGAGCAGTACTTC,CSVEDRQGGEQYF,TRBV29-1,TRBJ2-7,once,13,.
TGTGCCTGGTACAGGACTTTGAACACTGAAGCTTTCTTT,CAWYRTLNTEAFF,TRBV30,TRBJ1-1,.,13,.
TGTGCCAGCATCCCCGGACCTCTAGACCAAGAGACCCAGTACTTC,CASIPGPLDQETQYF,TRBV7-2,TRBJ2-5,many,15,.
TGTGCCAGCAGTTTAAGGAGTCTTAACTATGGCTACACCTTC,CASSLRSLNYGYTF,TRBV27,TRBJ1-2,.,14,.
TGCGCCAGCAGTATAGTCGGACAGAACTATGGCTACACCTTC,CASSIVGQNYGYTF,TRBV10-2,TRBJ1-2,few,14,.